The 18 T cell receptor beta chains below all came from one sample that was sequenced in a study of T cell responses to AZD1222 COVID-19 vaccine. Data came from immunoSEQ multiplex PCR; TCRdb stores just in-frame clones and leaves some out. The table lists under 150,000 clones, around nine tenths of them singletons. The material sequenced was peripheral blood, taken on day 0 of AZD1222 vaccination. These receptors were taken from an adult in good health.

The chain recombines TRBV5-4 with TRBJ2-3; tentatively, D is TRBD1 (5 bases). The CDR3 runs to 14 residues. The ends were cut back, 2 bases at V and 0 bases at J, with 7 bases in the middle. In germline, CDR1 is SGHNT, CDR2 YYREEE (reference sequence). Here the CDR3 reads CASSFSGSTDTQYF. CDR3 coding DNA: TGTGCCAGCAGCTTTTCAGGGAGCACAGATACGCAGTATTTT.

The sample holds one count of this clone. The rearrangement uses TRBV5-4 and TRBJ1-3; 8 nucleotides line up with TRBD1. V lost 4 bases to trimming and J lost 9 bases; unmatched junction nucleotides: 9. The CDR3 sequence is 14 residues long. Germline assignment: CDR1 SGHNT and CDR2 YYREEE (reference sequence). CDR3 in DNA: TGTGCCAGCAGCCTGGACAGGGTGTACGGCACCATATATTTT. Translated: CASSLDRVYGTIYF.

The chain joins TRBV7-2 to TRBJ2-5; D assignment may be TRBD1 or TRBD2 (6 bases each). In germline, CDR1 is SGHTA, CDR2 FQGNSA. Deletions cut 5 bases from V and 5 bases from J, with 15 bases between. This CDR3 contains 14 residues. The CDR3 loop reads CASSPRQEGETQYF. As DNA, the CDR3 is TGTGCCAGCAGCCCCCGACAGGAGGGGGAGACCCAGTACTTC. Combining the CDR3 with reference TRBV7-2 and TRBJ2-5 gives the whole variable domain GAGVSQSPSNKVTEKGKDVELRCDPISGHTALYWYRQSLGQGLEFLIYFQGNSAPDKSGLPSDRFSAERTGGSVSTLTIQRTQQEDSAVYLCASSPRQEGETQYFGPGTRLLVL.

J is TRBJ2-3 and V is TRBV5-6, with TRBD2 matching over 8 bases. This CDR3 has 13 residues. The V and J ends lost 6 bases and 9 bases, in that order; junction bases with no gene match: 9. Germline V gives CDR1 SGHDT, CDR2 YYEEEE. In DNA form, the CDR3 reads TGTGCCAGCACCCCGGGAGGGGCGTTGACGCAGTATTTT. Translation: CASTPGGALTQYF.

CDR3 sequence (DNA): TGTGCCAGCAGCGGGTTTAGCGGGAGGGCCAATGAGCAGTTCTTC. It specifies CASSGFSGRANEQFF. The chain has TRBV9 and TRBJ2-1; 11 nucleotides match TRBD2. The CDR3 runs to 15 residues. Losses at the gene ends were 3 bases for V and 6 bases for J; bases not matched to a gene: 5. The germline V gene encodes CDR1 SGDLS and CDR2 YYNGEE.

The chain has TRBV15 and TRBJ2-1; 8 positions match TRBD1. Germline loops: CDR1 LNHNV, CDR2 YYDKDF (reference sequence). V dropped 4 bases and J dropped 6; count of bases not matched to a gene: 11. CDR3 length equals 16 residues. The CDR3 loop reads CATSKRVGQGFNEQFF. CDR3 bases: TGTGCCACCAGCAAGAGGGTAGGACAGGGATTCAATGAGCAGTTCTTC.

J is TRBJ1-3 and V is TRBV18, with D uncertain. The CDR3 consists of 11 residues. The germline CDR1 and CDR2 sequences are KGHSH and LQKENI. The V end was cut by 5 bases, the J end by 4 bases, with 3 bases between. DNA of the CDR3: TGTGCCAGCTCAACGGGAAACACCATATATTTT. It codes for CASSTGNTIYF.

V usage is TRBV29-1 and J usage is TRBJ2-4; weak D call: TRBD2 (6 bases). V lost 6 bases and J 0 bases, leaving 9 bases between the germline ends. In germline, CDR1 is SQVTM, CDR2 ANQGSEA. This CDR3 has 13 amino acids. The CDR3 loop is CSVGSLAKNIQYF. The CDR3 DNA sequence: TGCAGCGTCGGGAGTCTAGCCAAAAACATTCAGTACTTC. Complete variable domain (other parts from reference TRBV29-1 and TRBJ2-4): SAVISQKPSRDICQRGTSLTIQCQVDSQVTMMFWYRQQPGQSLTLIATANQGSEATYESGFVIDKFPISRPNLTFSTLTVSNMSPEDSSIYLCSVGSLAKNIQYFGAGTRLSVL.

With respect to this clone: Within the sample, other DNA sequences also encode this same CDR3. V usage is TRBV7-9 and J usage is TRBJ1-5; D ambiguous. V was shortened by 0 bases and J by 5 bases, with 5 bases between the two germline ends. CDR1 and CDR2 (germline): SEHNR, FQNEAQ (reference sequence). The CDR3 totals 13 residues. CDR3 amino acids: CASSLAVDQPQHF. CDR3 nucleotides: TGTGCCAGCAGCTTAGCCGTAGATCAGCCCCAGCATTTT.

The chain carries TRBV5-1 and TRBJ1-5; D not certain. CDR1 and CDR2 from the germline V gene are SGHRS and YFSETQ. The CDR3 runs to 15 residues. V was cut by 3 bases and J by 0 bases, with 10 bases left in between. This CDR3 is CASSSTGDSNQPQHF. DNA for the CDR3: TGCGCCAGCAGCTCAACCGGTGATAGCAATCAGCCCCAGCATTTT. The full variable domain, with the rest looked up from reference TRBV5-1 and TRBJ1-5, is KAGVTQTPRYLIKTRGQQVTLSCSPISGHRSVSWYQQTPGQGLQFLFEYFSETQRNKGNFPGRFSGRQFSNSRSEMNVSTLELGDSALYLCASSSTGDSNQPQHFGDGTRLSIL.

The J gene is TRBJ2-5, the V gene TRBV18; TRBD2 matches at 9 bases. Germline lookup yields CDR1 KGHSH and CDR2 LQKENI. The CDR3 sequence is 14 residues long. V lost 3 bases and J lost 2; bases outside the gene matches: 1. This CDR3 reads CASSPTSGQETQYF. In nucleotides, the CDR3 is TGTGCCAGCTCACCGACTAGCGGACAAGAGACCCAGTACTTC.

The chain carries TRBV14 and TRBJ2-1; weak D call: TRBD1 (5 bases). Trimming removed 0 bases at V and 4 bases at J, with 16 bases between. Germline V gene sequence: CDR1 SGHDN, CDR2 FVKESK. The CDR3 has 17 residues. The CDR3 DNA is TGTGCCAGCAGCCAAGATTTTAGGGCCCAGGGATACAATGAGCAGTTCTTC. It specifies CASSQDFRAQGYNEQFF.

The V call is TRBV19, the J call TRBJ1-2; D might be TRBD1 (6 bases). CDR1 and CDR2 from the germline V gene are LNHDA and SQIVND (reference sequence). The CDR3 contains 15 residues. Trimming cost V 7 bases and J 4 bases, with 19 bases left between them. The CDR3 protein is CASTPGVAGGYGYTF. The CDR3 DNA sequence: TGTGCCAGTACCCCAGGGGTCGCGGGGGGCTATGGCTACACCTTC.

This clone was recorded once. The chain links TRBV4-1 to TRBJ1-2; possible D gene TRBD1, 6 bases. V was pared by 4 bases and J by 0 bases, with 15 bases between. The CDR3 has 16 residues. Germline CDR1 MGHRA, CDR2 YSYEKL. The CDR3 DNA sequence: TGCGCCAGCAGCCTGACCCCCGGGACACCTAACTATGGCTACACCTTC. This gives the protein CASSLTPGTPNYGYTF.

V and J are TRBV28 and TRBJ2-7, with 9 bases fitting TRBD2. CDR1 is MDHEN and CDR2 is SYDVKM in the germline V gene. The CDR3 loop spans 15 amino acids. The trim removed 8 bases at V and 0 bases at J, leaving 8 bases unmatched. CDR3 nucleotides: TGTGCCAGCTCAACAACTAGCGGGTTCTCCTACGAGCAGTACTTC. This codes for CASSTTSGFSYEQYF.

The V and J genes are TRBV7-2 and TRBJ2-5; 8 bases fit TRBD1. This CDR3 region has 14 residues. Per the germline V gene, CDR1 is SGHTA and CDR2 is FQGNSA. Trimming removed 5 bases from V and 2 bases from J; junction bases left unmatched: 4. CDR3 in amino acids: CASSVRGLQETQYF. The CDR3 DNA sequence: TGTGCCAGCAGCGTCAGGGGGCTTCAAGAGACCCAGTACTTC.

This clone has only a few counts. The V call is TRBV30, the J call TRBJ2-5; D gene unclear. Germline assignment: CDR1 GTSNPN and CDR2 SVGIG (reference sequence). V was trimmed by 4 bases and J by 0 bases, leaving 15 bases between them. The CDR3 length is 15 residues. CDR3 nucleotides: TGTGCCTGGACCTTCCTTGCCCGGCACCAAGAGACCCAGTACTTC. It encodes CAWTFLARHQETQYF.

The genes are TRBV18 and TRBJ2-5; 12 nucleotides align to TRBD1. Germline CDR1 is KGHSH and CDR2 is LQKENI. CDR3 length: 17 residues. Losses at the gene ends were 6 bases for V and 4 bases for J; bases not matched to a gene: 12. CDR3 nucleotide sequence: TGTGCCAGCTCCCTAAACTCCGGGACAGGGGGCCGAGAGACCCAGTACTTC. This translates into CASSLNSGTGGRETQYF.